This entry lists 23 T cell receptor beta chains sequenced from one sample in a study of blood T cell repertoires in COVID-19. Here immunoSEQ multiplex PCR was the method, and the copy in TCRdb shows in-frame clones only, minus some. This sample has about 49,000 clones, with 84% found just once. Sequencing was done on a sample of peripheral blood. These receptors all stem from a man in his forties or fifties with acute or convalescent COVID-19.

The chain uses TRBV29-1 and TRBJ2-7; D possibly corresponds to TRBD2 (7 bases). This CDR3 region has 14 residues. V lost 0 bases and J 7 bases, leaving 16 bases between the germline ends. CDR1 is SQVTM and CDR2 is ANQGSEA in the germline V gene. The CDR3 loop is CSVEDNVGGREQYF. As DNA, the CDR3 is TGCAGCGTTGAAGATAATGTCGGGGGGCGGGAGCAGTACTTC.

This clone appeared once. This chain joins TRBV28 and TRBJ2-3; 9 bases agree with TRBD2. CDR3 length equals 20 residues. Germline V gives CDR1 MDHEN, CDR2 SYDVKM. With 6 bases clipped from V and 4 bases from J, the junction kept 23 bases outside the gene matches. The CDR3 sequence: CASSTPSGRLSRGSPDTQYF. As DNA, the CDR3 is TGTGCCAGCAGCACACCCAGCGGGAGGCTTTCCAGGGGGTCACCAGATACGCAGTATTTT.

This clone appeared a few times. The chain carries TRBV6-2 or TRBV6-3 and TRBJ2-1, with 8 bases identical to TRBD2. J gave up 0 bases and V 5 bases, and 3 bases lay outside the gene matches. CDR3 size: 15 residues. From germline, CDR1 is MNHEY and CDR2 SVGEGT. CDR3 loop: CASSGAGASYNEQFF. DNA for the CDR3: TGTGCCAGCAGTGGAGCGGGAGCCTCCTACAATGAGCAGTTCTTC.

The chain has TRBV6-6 and TRBJ1-5; possible D gene TRBD1, 6 bases. The CDR3 consists of 16 residues. The ends were cut back, 5 bases at V and 2 bases at J, with 16 bases in the middle. Germline V gene sequence: CDR1 MNHNY, CDR2 SVGAGI (reference sequence). In nucleotides, the CDR3 is TGTGCCAGCAGTGCGAGCTCCAGGGGCGGCAATCAGCCCCAGCATTTT. It specifies CASSASSRGGNQPQHF.

The J gene is TRBJ2-2, the V gene TRBV9, with 9 bases that match TRBD1. The germline V gene encodes CDR1 SGDLS and CDR2 YYNGEE. J was trimmed by 1 base and V by 4 bases; bases with no gene match: 11. There are 18 residues in the CDR3. CDR3 DNA: TGTGCCAGCAGCCCTCGTCCAGGACAGGGGCTGAACACCGGGGAGCTGTTTTTT. Amino acids: CASSPRPGQGLNTGELFF.

In regard to this clone: One end of the junction varies from germline; a read error may be responsible. This chain joins TRBV28 and TRBJ2-7; 10 nucleotides agree with TRBD2. CDR1 is MDHEN and CDR2 is SYDVKM in the germline V gene. This CDR3 contains 12 residues. DNA for the CDR3: TGTGCCAGCAGTCTCTCAGGGCTAGCGGGGGACTTC. Encoded protein: CASSLSGLAGDF.

The rearrangement links TRBV5-6 to TRBJ2-3; no clear D. V gave up 0 bases and J gave up 7 bases, with 9 bases separating them. The CDR3 totals 13 residues. Germline V CDR1 and CDR2: SGHDT, YYEEEE. The CDR3 nucleotides read TGTGCCAGCAGCTTGGCCGCATACTATACGCAGTATTTT. It specifies CASSLAAYYTQYF. The full variable domain, its missing parts supplied by reference TRBV5-6 and TRBJ2-3, is DAGVTQSPTHLIKTRGQQVTLRCSPKSGHDTVSWYQQALGQGPQFIFQYYEEEERQRGNFPDRFSGHQFPNYSSELNVNALLLGDSALYLCASSLAAYYTQYFGPGTRLTVL.

The chain links TRBV4-3 to TRBJ1-5; 7 bases align to TRBD1. Germline V gene sequence: CDR1 LGHNA, CDR2 YSLEER. The junction had 8 bases not matched to a gene; V was cut back by 3 bases and J by 9 bases. The length of the CDR3 is 14 residues. CDR3 loop: CASSHRQGVGPQHF. CDR3 bases: TGCGCCAGCAGCCATCGACAGGGAGTAGGGCCCCAGCATTTT.

This chain uses TRBV28 with TRBJ2-7; 9 nucleotides align to TRBD1. CDR3 length: 15 residues. Germline values: CDR1 MDHEN, CDR2 SYDVKM. J was trimmed by 6 bases and V by 4 bases; bases with no gene match: 10. The CDR3 region is CASSYPVTGGVEQYF. CDR3 DNA: TGTGCCAGCAGTTATCCGGTAACAGGGGGCGTCGAGCAGTACTTC.

V is TRBV12-3 or TRBV12-4 and J is TRBJ1-1; unclear D gene. The CDR3 contains 13 residues. With 7 bases removed from V and 10 bases from J, the gap between germline ends came to 19 bases. The CDR3, as DNA: TGTGCCAGCAATTTTTTTTACAGTCCCGGAGCTTTCTTT. Translated: CASNFFYSPGAFF.

The J gene is TRBJ1-3, the V gene TRBV5-4, with TRBD1 as a possible D gene (5 bases). The ends were cut back, 1 base at V and 3 bases at J, with 14 bases in the middle. Germline V gives CDR1 SGHNT, CDR2 YYREEE (reference sequence). CDR3 length equals 16 residues. The CDR3 DNA is TGTGCCAGCAGCTTGACCGGGGGGGGTTTTGGAAACACCATATATTTT. Its translation is CASSLTGGGFGNTIYF.

This clone was found a few times. The chain joins TRBV4-2 to TRBJ2-1; D might be TRBD1 (7 bases). Trimming took off 2 bases at V and 1 base at J, with 15 bases between the two ends. CDR3 length equals 17 residues. Germline lookup yields CDR1 LGHNA and CDR2 YNFKEQ. The CDR3 DNA reads TGTGCCAGCAGCCAACTTCCCAGGGGGGAATCCTACAATGAGCAGTTCTTC. Translating it yields CASSQLPRGESYNEQFF.

The chain joins TRBV20-1 to TRBJ2-7; D is possibly TRBD2 (5 bases). V gave up 4 bases and J gave up 7 bases, with 11 bases separating them. Per germline, CDR1 DFQATT and CDR2 SNEGSKA (reference sequence). The CDR3 length is 11 residues. Written as DNA, the CDR3 is TGCAGTGCTACAACGGACTGGGAGCAGTACTTC. Translated, it gives CSATTDWEQYF.

This clone was detected only once. The chain couples TRBV5-1 to TRBJ2-1, with 8 positions matching TRBD2. The CDR3 spans 16 residues. J lost 8 bases, V lost 0 bases, and 10 bases had no gene match. From germline, CDR1 is SGHRS and CDR2 YFSETQ. CDR3 protein: CASSLAGGVPRDEQFF. The CDR3 region has the DNA TGCGCCAGCAGCTTGGCCGGGGGGGTTCCCAGGGATGAGCAGTTCTTC.

The chain carries TRBV29-1 and TRBJ2-7; the match to TRBD1 covers 7 bases. The germline V gene encodes CDR1 SQVTM and CDR2 ANQGSEA. CDR3 length equals 13 residues. Trimming cost V 6 bases and J 2 bases; bases outside gene matches: 7. CDR3: CSVREGQPYEQYF. The DNA for the CDR3 is TGCAGCGTCCGTGAGGGACAGCCCTACGAGCAGTACTTC.

This chain joins TRBV5-6 and TRBJ2-5, with D possibly being TRBD2 (5 bases). V shed 3 bases and J shed 3 bases, with 12 bases lying between them. The germline V gene encodes CDR1 SGHDT and CDR2 YYEEEE. This CDR3 is 14 amino acids long. The CDR3 sequence is CASSWTGIEETQYF. In DNA, the CDR3 is TGTGCCAGCAGCTGGACCGGGATCGAAGAGACCCAGTACTTC.

The chain combines TRBV30 with TRBJ1-1; D is uncertain. This CDR3 comprises 12 residues. V gave up 2 bases and J gave up 5 bases, with 9 bases separating them. Germline lookup yields CDR1 GTSNPN and CDR2 SVGIG (reference sequence). The CDR3 sequence: CAWSLMRTEAFF. CDR3 nucleotides: TGTGCCTGGAGTTTAATGAGGACTGAAGCTTTCTTT.

The chain is built from TRBV2 and TRBJ1-2; the match to TRBD1 covers 7 bases. The CDR3 is made up of 13 amino acids. Germline values: CDR1 SNHLY, CDR2 FYNNEI. V dropped 4 bases and J dropped 4; count of bases not matched to a gene: 3. CDR3 loop: CASSGQGTYGYTF. CDR3 DNA: TGTGCCAGCAGTGGACAGGGAACCTATGGCTACACCTTC.

V usage is TRBV9 and J usage is TRBJ1-1; D gene ambiguous. Trimming stripped 4 bases from V and 3 bases from J, with 10 bases between. CDR3 size: 13 residues. The V gene's germline CDR1 is SGDLS and CDR2 YYNGEE. The CDR3 here is CASSPLRDTEAFF. For the CDR3, the DNA is TGTGCCAGCAGCCCCCTGAGAGACACTGAAGCTTTCTTT.

This chain links TRBV7-2 with TRBJ2-1; a weak D match, TRBD2 (5 bases). This CDR3 region has 17 residues. Trimming pared 4 bases from V and 4 bases from J, leaving 20 bases between. Germline CDR1 is SGHTA and CDR2 is FQGNSA. CDR3 region: CASSSPPKGLLYNEQFF. The CDR3 region has the DNA TGTGCCAGCAGCTCCCCACCGAAAGGACTGCTTTACAATGAGCAGTTCTTC.

The chain links TRBV7-9 to TRBJ2-7; D perhaps matches TRBD2 (6 bases). Trimming shortened V by 1 base and J by 6 bases, and 16 bases separated the two germline ends. The germline CDR1 and CDR2 sequences are SEHNR and FQNEAQ (reference sequence). CDR3 length equals 15 residues. DNA of the CDR3: TGTGCCAGCAGCTTAGGGGGCAGTCGGGGGATCGAGCAGTACTTC. Its translation: CASSLGGSRGIEQYF.

V usage is TRBV6-5 and J usage is TRBJ2-4; a possible D gene is TRBD2 (6 bases). V was pared by 10 bases and J by 0 bases, with 13 bases between. Germline V gene data show CDR1 as MNHEY and CDR2 as SVGAGI. The CDR3 runs to 14 residues. The CDR3 region is CATRGTLAKNIQYF. Written as DNA, the CDR3 is TGTGCCACCCGGGGGACCTTAGCCAAAAACATTCAGTACTTC.

This clone was seen more than once but under ten times. The same CDR3 is also encoded by other DNA sequences in this sample. This chain uses TRBV19 with TRBJ1-2, with 7 bases matching TRBD1. Germline V gene lookup returns CDR1 LNHDA and CDR2 SQIVND (reference sequence). V trimming: 6 bases; J trimming: 7 bases; junction bases outside the gene matches: 5. The CDR3 length is 12 residues. In DNA, the CDR3 is TGTGCCAGTAGAGAGGGGGCGGGTGGCTACACCTTC. Amino acids: CASREGAGGYTF.